This T cell receptor (beta chain) was identified during a study of siplizumab effects on memory and regulatory T cells. Study-wide results and caveats: Treatment with siplizumab left mappable alloreactive CD4+ clones averaging roughly 66% Treg-derived, compared with roughly 26% in controls. The diversity of naive T cells seemed greater than that of memory cells, and their alloresponse contribution seemed major. Siplizumab significantly decreased alloreactive sequences from unstimulated CD4+ memory cells.

Clones were read by immunoSEQ multiplex PCR, and TCRdb kept only the in-frame ones, dropping some. The profile shows 90,000 to 110,000 clones, about 92% of them singletons. Turning to this clone: Its antigen remains unknown.

Sequencing was performed on CD4+ T cells sorted from blood. The TCR originated in a human donor in good health.

The DNA of the CDR3 is TGTGCCAGCTTGGGCGCGGGAGAAAAAGTGGGCACAGATACGCAGTATTTT. Its translation is CASLGAGEKVGTDTQYF. This chain joins TRBV2 and TRBJ2-3; 7 nucleotides agree with TRBD2. This CDR3 comprises 17 residues. V lost 8 bases and J lost 1; bases outside the gene matches: 15. Per germline, CDR1 SNHLY and CDR2 FYNNEI.